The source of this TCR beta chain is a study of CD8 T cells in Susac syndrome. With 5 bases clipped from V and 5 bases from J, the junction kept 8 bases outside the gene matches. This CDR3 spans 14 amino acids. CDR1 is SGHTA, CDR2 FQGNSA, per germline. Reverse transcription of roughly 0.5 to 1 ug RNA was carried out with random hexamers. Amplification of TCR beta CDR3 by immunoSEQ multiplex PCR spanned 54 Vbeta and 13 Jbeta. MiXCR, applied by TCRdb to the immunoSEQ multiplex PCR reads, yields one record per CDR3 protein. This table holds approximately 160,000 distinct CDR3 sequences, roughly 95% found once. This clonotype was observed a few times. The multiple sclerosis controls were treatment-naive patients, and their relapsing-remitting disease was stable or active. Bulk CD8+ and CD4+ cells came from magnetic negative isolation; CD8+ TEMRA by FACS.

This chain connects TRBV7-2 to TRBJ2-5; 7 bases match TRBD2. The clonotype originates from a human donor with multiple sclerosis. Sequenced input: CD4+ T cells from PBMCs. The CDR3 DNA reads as TGTGCCAGCAGCCCCAGCGGGGCTGGGGAGACCCAGTACTTC. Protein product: CASSPSGAGETQYF. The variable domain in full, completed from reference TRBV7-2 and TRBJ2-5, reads GAGVSQSPSNKVTEKGKDVELRCDPISGHTALYWYRQSLGQGLEFLIYFQGNSAPDKSGLPSDRFSAERTGGSVSTLTIQRTQQEDSAVYLCASSPSGAGETQYFGPGTRLLVL.